This T cell receptor (beta chain) was captured in a study of shared clonotypes between healthy human individuals. Execution of the assay was at deep level. Replicate PCRs run on sorted subsets employed around 200 ng DNA, roughly 30,000 T cell genomes. Repertoires were generated with immunoSEQ multiplex PCR, while TCRdb's copy carries only in-frame clones and drops some. Of about 680,000 clones listed, roughly 94% were seen once; the top ten hold roughly 24%. For this clone: Antigen: not known.

General observations from the study: Donors were few, which limited the genetic and exposure-history diversity represented. The four-donor shared clonotypes exceeded non-shared clonotypes in generation probability, with non-shared ones scoring lower.

CD45RO-negative CD8 cells positively selected for CCR7 made up the naive population, which excluded terminally differentiated effector memory CD45RA+ cells. The CDR3 runs 15 residues. V was clipped by 1 base and J by 1 base, with 9 bases between them. The germline gives CDR1 SGDLS, CDR2 YYNGEE. This chain joins TRBV9 and TRBJ2-1; the D is unclear. This receptor was taken from a man aged 25-45 years in good health. The sample taken for sequencing was naive CD8+ T cells sorted from blood. CDR3 residues: CASSVSFHSYNEQFF. CDR3 DNA sequence: TGTGCCAGCAGCGTAAGCTTCCATTCCTACAATGAGCAGTTCTTC.